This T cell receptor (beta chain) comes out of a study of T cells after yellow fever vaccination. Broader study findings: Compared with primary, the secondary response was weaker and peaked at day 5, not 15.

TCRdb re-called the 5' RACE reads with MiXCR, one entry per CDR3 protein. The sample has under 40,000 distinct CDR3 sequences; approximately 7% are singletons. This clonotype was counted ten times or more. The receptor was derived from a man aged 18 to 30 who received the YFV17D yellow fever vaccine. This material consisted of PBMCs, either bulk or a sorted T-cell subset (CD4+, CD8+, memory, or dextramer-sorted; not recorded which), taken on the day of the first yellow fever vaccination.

This CDR3 reads CASSLEVSGANVLTF. The CDR3 nucleotides are TGTGCCAGCAGCTTAGAGGTCTCTGGGGCCAACGTCCTGACTTTC. The chain employs TRBV7-2 and TRBJ2-6; D gene uncertain. Trimming pared 1 base from V and 0 bases from J, leaving 4 bases between. CDR1 is SGHTA, CDR2 FQGNSA, per germline. The CDR3 has 15 residues.